This TCR beta chain came from a study of cytomegalovirus exposure and HLA in healthy donors. Primers included in the PCR were 60 Vbeta and 13 Jbeta primers. Method: immunoSEQ multiplex PCR; TCRdb's copy keeps in-frame clones and lacks some. The top ten hold roughly 6% of the sample, which has approximately 210,000 clones, about four fifths seen once. With 7 bases clipped from V and 4 bases from J, the junction kept 6 bases outside the gene matches. CDR1 is SQVTM, CDR2 ANQGSEA, per germline. This CDR3 comprises 13 residues. This clonotype was sampled from a man aged 40-49 years in good health and CMV-seropositive. The V gene is TRBV29-1, the J gene TRBJ2-2; 7 nucleotides match TRBD2. Sequencing was performed on PBMCs. As DNA, the CDR3 is TGCAGCGCTGGGGGGGGAAGCACCGGGGAGCTGTTTTTT. Its protein is CSAGGGSTGELFF.